Listed below are T cell receptor beta chains from one sample, sequenced in a study of cytomegalovirus exposure and HLA in healthy donors. Assay: immunoSEQ multiplex PCR; the TCRdb copy retains only in-frame clones and omits some. The sample carries over 100,000 clones, around three quarters recorded once. The sequenced material came from PBMCs. Receptor source: a male donor in good health and CMV-seropositive. The CDR3 runs from the conserved cysteine through the conserved F or W. D genes are given only for firm matches. Clone size is not always given. Where it is, it says once, few, many or a class for expanded clones.

TRBV5-6	TRBJ2-1	few	TRBD2	TGTGCCAGCAGCTTGAGGTTTAGCGGGAGGGCTGACAATGAGCAGTTCTTC	CASSLRFSGRADNEQFF
TRBV9	TRBJ2-2	NA	NA	TGTGCCAGCACCGACAGATACACCGGGGAGCTGTTTTTT	CASTDRYTGELFF
TRBV5-4	TRBJ2-2	NA	TRBD1	TGTGCCAGCAGCTTGGGGACAGGGGCTCCGAACACCGGGGAGCTGTTTTTT	CASSLGTGAPNTGELFF
TRBV9	TRBJ2-6	NA	NA	TGTGCCAGCAGCGTAGCACAGAAACACTCTGGGGCCAACGGCCTGACTTTC	CASSVAQKHSGANGLTF
TRBV28	TRBJ1-1	NA	NA	TGTGCCAGCAGTCCCCCCCCAGGGGCGTCTGAAGCTTTCTTT	CASSPPPGASEAFF
TRBV2	TRBJ1-1	NA	NA	TGTGCCAGCAGTGAAGCTGGGAGGGGAACTGAAGCTTTCTTT	CASSEAGRGTEAFF
TRBV5-6	TRBJ2-7	NA	NA	TGTGCCAGCAGCTTTATAGTCCAAAGCGGTACTGTATACGAGCAGTACTTC	CASSFIVQSGTVYEQYF
TRBV28	TRBJ2-7	few	NA	TGTGCCAGCGAAGGGGCAGTCAGTCCCAGCTCCTACGAGCAGTACTTC	CASEGAVSPSSYEQYF
TRBV10-2	TRBJ1-2	NA	NA	TGCGCCAGCGGACAGTCTGTCTATGGCTACACCTTC	CASGQSVYGYTF
TRBV6-5	TRBJ1-5	NA	TRBD1	TGTGCCAGCAGTTACTCGACAGGGGTAGGTCAGCCCCAGCATTTT	CASSYSTGVGQPQHF
TRBV19	TRBJ1-2	NA	NA	TGTGCCAGTAGTTCACAAGGAGCGCCTAAAGGCTACACCTTC	CASSSQGAPKGYTF
TRBV2	TRBJ2-4	NA	TRBD1	TGTGCCAGCAGTGAACATGCCGGGGACAGCTATAGACCCAAAAACATTCAGTACTTC	CASSEHAGDSYRPKNIQYF
TRBV6-4	TRBJ2-1	NA	NA	TGTGCCAGCAGCCCCACTAGTCGGGGCTCCTACAATGAGCAGTTCTTC	CASSPTSRGSYNEQFF
TRBV7-8	TRBJ2-2	NA	TRBD1	TGTGCCAGCAGCTCTACCTCGGGACAGGGGGCTTGGTCGAACACCGGGGAGCTGTTTTTT	CASSSTSGQGAWSNTGELFF
TRBV18	TRBJ2-1	NA	NA	TGTGCCAGCTCAGGATTGGGCGATAGGGGTAATGAGCAGTTCTTC	CASSGLGDRGNEQFF
TRBV13	TRBJ1-2	NA	TRBD1	TGTGCCAGCAGCTTAGGCAGCGACAGGGCGAACTATGGCTACACCTTC	CASSLGSDRANYGYTF
TRBV6-1	TRBJ1-5	NA	NA	TGTGCCAGCAGTCGCCCAGGGGTGGGTCAGCCCCAGCATTTT	CASSRPGVGQPQHF
TRBV6-1	TRBJ2-7	NA	TRBD1	TGTGCCAGCAGTGACACCCGGGACAGGGGGCTCGAGCAGTACTTC	CASSDTRDRGLEQYF
TRBV28	TRBJ2-7	NA	NA	TGTGCCAGCGGGGGGGGAATAGGACAGTTTTCCTACGAGCAGTACTTC	CASGGGIGQFSYEQYF
TRBV10-1	TRBJ2-5	few	NA	TGCGCCAGCAAATCTGAAGCCCAAGAGACCCAGTACTTC	CASKSEAQETQYF
TRBV28	TRBJ2-1	few	TRBD2	TGTGCCAGCAGTTTGGGACTAGCGGGAGGATTCGATGAGCAGTTCTTC	CASSLGLAGGFDEQFF
TRBV9	TRBJ2-5	NA	NA	TGTGCCAGCAGCGTAGGGGGGGACCATGGGACCCAGTACTTC	CASSVGGDHGTQYF
TRBV7-8	TRBJ2-2	NA	TRBD2	TGTGCCAGCAGCTCAAGGGCGGGGGGGATTAACACCGGGGAGCTGTTTTTT	CASSSRAGGINTGELFF
TRBV7-3	TRBJ2-3	NA	NA	TGTGCCAGCAGCTCTTCTTACACAGATACGCAGTATTTT	CASSSSYTDTQYF
TRBV5-1	TRBJ2-2	NA	NA	TGCGCCAGCCATGCGGCGGGGGCCGGCACCGGGGAGCTGTTTTTT	CASHAAGAGTGELFF
TRBV2	TRBJ2-1	NA	NA	TGTGCCAGTGGGGGGTCCTTCTCCTACAATGAGCAGTTCTTC	CASGGSFSYNEQFF
TRBV5-1	TRBJ2-3	NA	TRBD1	TGCGCCAGCAACGAGCGTCCTAGACAGGGGGGGATGGCAGATACGCAGTATTTT	CASNERPRQGGMADTQYF
TRBV7-8	TRBJ1-1	NA	TRBD1	TGTGCCAGCAGTCATAGGACAGGGAACACTGAAGCTTTCTTT	CASSHRTGNTEAFF
TRBV19	TRBJ2-6	once	NA	TGTGCCAGTAGTAGGGTAGTTGGAGACTCTGGGGCCAACGTCCTGACTTTC	CASSRVVGDSGANVLTF
TRBV6-5	TRBJ2-7	once	NA	TGTGCCAGCAGTTACTTCGCAGGCGCCTACGAGCAGTACTTC	CASSYFAGAYEQYF
TRBV6-5	TRBJ1-2	NA	NA	TGTGCCAGCAGTTATTTCCTCGATGGCTACACCTTC	CASSYFLDGYTF
TRBV7-9	TRBJ1-4	NA	TRBD1	TGTGCCAGCAGCTCGACAGGGGGCCATGAAAAACTGTTTTTT	CASSSTGGHEKLFF
TRBV7-2	TRBJ2-7	NA	TRBD1	TGTGCCAGCAGCTTAGAGATTGGGACAGGGGGCCTCGAGCAGTACTTC	CASSLEIGTGGLEQYF
TRBV2	TRBJ2-7	NA	NA	TGTGCCAGCAGTGGGACAGTACGCGAGCAGTACTTC	CASSGTVREQYF
TRBV14	TRBJ2-7	NA	NA	TGTGCCAGCAGCCAACAACCCACCAGCTACGAGCAGTACTTC	CASSQQPTSYEQYF
TRBV19	TRBJ2-3	NA	NA	TGTGCCAGTAATCCTAGGACAGAATATAGCACAGATACGCAGTATTTT	CASNPRTEYSTDTQYF
TRBV5-4	TRBJ2-7	few	TRBD2	TGTGCCAGCAGCTTGGGGGGACTAGCGGGGGTGGAGCAGTACTTC	CASSLGGLAGVEQYF
TRBV7-2	TRBJ2-2	NA	TRBD2	TGTGCCAGCAGCTTAGCGGGCGGGAGGGCGGGCACCGGGGAGCTGTTTTTT	CASSLAGGRAGTGELFF
TRBV5-1	TRBJ2-7	NA	TRBD2	TGCGCCAGCAGCTTGGAGCGGGGTGACTCCTACGAGCAGTACTTC	CASSLERGDSYEQYF
TRBV9	TRBJ2-5	NA	TRBD2	TGTGCCAGCAGCGTAGCCGCTAGCGGGAGTTGGGAGACCCAGTACTTC	CASSVAASGSWETQYF
TRBV7-2	TRBJ2-2	NA	NA	TGTGCCAGCAGCTACAGACAGGGAGGCACCGGGGAGCTGTTTTTT	CASSYRQGGTGELFF
TRBV7-2	TRBJ2-5	NA	TRBD2	TGTGCCAGCAGCTCACAGCGGGGGTACCAAGAGACCCAGTACTTC	CASSSQRGYQETQYF
TRBV7-9	TRBJ2-7	NA	NA	TGTGCCAGCAGCTTACGGCCGGAGCAAAAGTACTTC	CASSLRPEQKYF
TRBV15	TRBJ2-1	few	TRBD2	TGTGCCACCAGCAGAGCGGGACTAGCTGAGCTCTTC	CATSRAGLAELF
TRBV7-9	TRBJ2-5	NA	NA	TGTGCCAGCAGCTTAATGGCAGGGGCGAGCACGCAAGAGACCCAGTACTTC	CASSLMAGASTQETQYF
TRBV18	TRBJ2-7	NA	NA	TGTGCCAGCTCACCACCCTCTGGACTACACTACGAGCAGTACTTC	CASSPPSGLHYEQYF
TRBV4-2	TRBJ2-7	NA	TRBD2	TGTGCCAGCAGCCTCGCTCCGGGACTAGCGCCCTACGAGCAGTACTTC	CASSLAPGLAPYEQYF
TRBV2	TRBJ2-1	NA	TRBD2	TGTGCCAGCAGTGTGGTCTTAGCGGGAGGTTTCAATGAGCAGTTCTTC	CASSVVLAGGFNEQFF
TRBV15	TRBJ2-7	NA	NA	TGTGCCACCAGCAGAGTCGCAGGGGAGCAGTACTTC	CATSRVAGEQYF
TRBV7-9	TRBJ2-7	NA	TRBD1	TGTTCCAGCAGCTCCCCCGACAGGGCGGGTTCCTACGAGCAGTACTTC	CSSSSPDRAGSYEQYF
TRBV30	TRBJ2-2	NA	TRBD1	TGTGCCTTCCAACCGGGACAGAGTCCCACCGGGGAGCTGTTTTTT	CAFQPGQSPTGELFF
TRBV7-9	TRBJ1-6	NA	NA	TGTTCCAGCAGCTCCGACCGCACCGGGAATTCACCCCTCCACTTT	CSSSSDRTGNSPLHF
TRBV11-2	TRBJ2-1	NA	NA	TGTGCCAGCAGCCGGGACTCATACAATGAGCAGTTCTTC	CASSRDSYNEQFF
TRBV19	TRBJ2-1	NA	TRBD2	TGTGCCAGTAGTATAGGCGGGGGAGGGACCTACAATGAGCAGTTCTTC	CASSIGGGGTYNEQFF
TRBV7-2	TRBJ1-6	NA	NA	TGTGCCAGCAGCTTACGTCCAGTTAATTCACCCCTCCACTTT	CASSLRPVNSPLHF